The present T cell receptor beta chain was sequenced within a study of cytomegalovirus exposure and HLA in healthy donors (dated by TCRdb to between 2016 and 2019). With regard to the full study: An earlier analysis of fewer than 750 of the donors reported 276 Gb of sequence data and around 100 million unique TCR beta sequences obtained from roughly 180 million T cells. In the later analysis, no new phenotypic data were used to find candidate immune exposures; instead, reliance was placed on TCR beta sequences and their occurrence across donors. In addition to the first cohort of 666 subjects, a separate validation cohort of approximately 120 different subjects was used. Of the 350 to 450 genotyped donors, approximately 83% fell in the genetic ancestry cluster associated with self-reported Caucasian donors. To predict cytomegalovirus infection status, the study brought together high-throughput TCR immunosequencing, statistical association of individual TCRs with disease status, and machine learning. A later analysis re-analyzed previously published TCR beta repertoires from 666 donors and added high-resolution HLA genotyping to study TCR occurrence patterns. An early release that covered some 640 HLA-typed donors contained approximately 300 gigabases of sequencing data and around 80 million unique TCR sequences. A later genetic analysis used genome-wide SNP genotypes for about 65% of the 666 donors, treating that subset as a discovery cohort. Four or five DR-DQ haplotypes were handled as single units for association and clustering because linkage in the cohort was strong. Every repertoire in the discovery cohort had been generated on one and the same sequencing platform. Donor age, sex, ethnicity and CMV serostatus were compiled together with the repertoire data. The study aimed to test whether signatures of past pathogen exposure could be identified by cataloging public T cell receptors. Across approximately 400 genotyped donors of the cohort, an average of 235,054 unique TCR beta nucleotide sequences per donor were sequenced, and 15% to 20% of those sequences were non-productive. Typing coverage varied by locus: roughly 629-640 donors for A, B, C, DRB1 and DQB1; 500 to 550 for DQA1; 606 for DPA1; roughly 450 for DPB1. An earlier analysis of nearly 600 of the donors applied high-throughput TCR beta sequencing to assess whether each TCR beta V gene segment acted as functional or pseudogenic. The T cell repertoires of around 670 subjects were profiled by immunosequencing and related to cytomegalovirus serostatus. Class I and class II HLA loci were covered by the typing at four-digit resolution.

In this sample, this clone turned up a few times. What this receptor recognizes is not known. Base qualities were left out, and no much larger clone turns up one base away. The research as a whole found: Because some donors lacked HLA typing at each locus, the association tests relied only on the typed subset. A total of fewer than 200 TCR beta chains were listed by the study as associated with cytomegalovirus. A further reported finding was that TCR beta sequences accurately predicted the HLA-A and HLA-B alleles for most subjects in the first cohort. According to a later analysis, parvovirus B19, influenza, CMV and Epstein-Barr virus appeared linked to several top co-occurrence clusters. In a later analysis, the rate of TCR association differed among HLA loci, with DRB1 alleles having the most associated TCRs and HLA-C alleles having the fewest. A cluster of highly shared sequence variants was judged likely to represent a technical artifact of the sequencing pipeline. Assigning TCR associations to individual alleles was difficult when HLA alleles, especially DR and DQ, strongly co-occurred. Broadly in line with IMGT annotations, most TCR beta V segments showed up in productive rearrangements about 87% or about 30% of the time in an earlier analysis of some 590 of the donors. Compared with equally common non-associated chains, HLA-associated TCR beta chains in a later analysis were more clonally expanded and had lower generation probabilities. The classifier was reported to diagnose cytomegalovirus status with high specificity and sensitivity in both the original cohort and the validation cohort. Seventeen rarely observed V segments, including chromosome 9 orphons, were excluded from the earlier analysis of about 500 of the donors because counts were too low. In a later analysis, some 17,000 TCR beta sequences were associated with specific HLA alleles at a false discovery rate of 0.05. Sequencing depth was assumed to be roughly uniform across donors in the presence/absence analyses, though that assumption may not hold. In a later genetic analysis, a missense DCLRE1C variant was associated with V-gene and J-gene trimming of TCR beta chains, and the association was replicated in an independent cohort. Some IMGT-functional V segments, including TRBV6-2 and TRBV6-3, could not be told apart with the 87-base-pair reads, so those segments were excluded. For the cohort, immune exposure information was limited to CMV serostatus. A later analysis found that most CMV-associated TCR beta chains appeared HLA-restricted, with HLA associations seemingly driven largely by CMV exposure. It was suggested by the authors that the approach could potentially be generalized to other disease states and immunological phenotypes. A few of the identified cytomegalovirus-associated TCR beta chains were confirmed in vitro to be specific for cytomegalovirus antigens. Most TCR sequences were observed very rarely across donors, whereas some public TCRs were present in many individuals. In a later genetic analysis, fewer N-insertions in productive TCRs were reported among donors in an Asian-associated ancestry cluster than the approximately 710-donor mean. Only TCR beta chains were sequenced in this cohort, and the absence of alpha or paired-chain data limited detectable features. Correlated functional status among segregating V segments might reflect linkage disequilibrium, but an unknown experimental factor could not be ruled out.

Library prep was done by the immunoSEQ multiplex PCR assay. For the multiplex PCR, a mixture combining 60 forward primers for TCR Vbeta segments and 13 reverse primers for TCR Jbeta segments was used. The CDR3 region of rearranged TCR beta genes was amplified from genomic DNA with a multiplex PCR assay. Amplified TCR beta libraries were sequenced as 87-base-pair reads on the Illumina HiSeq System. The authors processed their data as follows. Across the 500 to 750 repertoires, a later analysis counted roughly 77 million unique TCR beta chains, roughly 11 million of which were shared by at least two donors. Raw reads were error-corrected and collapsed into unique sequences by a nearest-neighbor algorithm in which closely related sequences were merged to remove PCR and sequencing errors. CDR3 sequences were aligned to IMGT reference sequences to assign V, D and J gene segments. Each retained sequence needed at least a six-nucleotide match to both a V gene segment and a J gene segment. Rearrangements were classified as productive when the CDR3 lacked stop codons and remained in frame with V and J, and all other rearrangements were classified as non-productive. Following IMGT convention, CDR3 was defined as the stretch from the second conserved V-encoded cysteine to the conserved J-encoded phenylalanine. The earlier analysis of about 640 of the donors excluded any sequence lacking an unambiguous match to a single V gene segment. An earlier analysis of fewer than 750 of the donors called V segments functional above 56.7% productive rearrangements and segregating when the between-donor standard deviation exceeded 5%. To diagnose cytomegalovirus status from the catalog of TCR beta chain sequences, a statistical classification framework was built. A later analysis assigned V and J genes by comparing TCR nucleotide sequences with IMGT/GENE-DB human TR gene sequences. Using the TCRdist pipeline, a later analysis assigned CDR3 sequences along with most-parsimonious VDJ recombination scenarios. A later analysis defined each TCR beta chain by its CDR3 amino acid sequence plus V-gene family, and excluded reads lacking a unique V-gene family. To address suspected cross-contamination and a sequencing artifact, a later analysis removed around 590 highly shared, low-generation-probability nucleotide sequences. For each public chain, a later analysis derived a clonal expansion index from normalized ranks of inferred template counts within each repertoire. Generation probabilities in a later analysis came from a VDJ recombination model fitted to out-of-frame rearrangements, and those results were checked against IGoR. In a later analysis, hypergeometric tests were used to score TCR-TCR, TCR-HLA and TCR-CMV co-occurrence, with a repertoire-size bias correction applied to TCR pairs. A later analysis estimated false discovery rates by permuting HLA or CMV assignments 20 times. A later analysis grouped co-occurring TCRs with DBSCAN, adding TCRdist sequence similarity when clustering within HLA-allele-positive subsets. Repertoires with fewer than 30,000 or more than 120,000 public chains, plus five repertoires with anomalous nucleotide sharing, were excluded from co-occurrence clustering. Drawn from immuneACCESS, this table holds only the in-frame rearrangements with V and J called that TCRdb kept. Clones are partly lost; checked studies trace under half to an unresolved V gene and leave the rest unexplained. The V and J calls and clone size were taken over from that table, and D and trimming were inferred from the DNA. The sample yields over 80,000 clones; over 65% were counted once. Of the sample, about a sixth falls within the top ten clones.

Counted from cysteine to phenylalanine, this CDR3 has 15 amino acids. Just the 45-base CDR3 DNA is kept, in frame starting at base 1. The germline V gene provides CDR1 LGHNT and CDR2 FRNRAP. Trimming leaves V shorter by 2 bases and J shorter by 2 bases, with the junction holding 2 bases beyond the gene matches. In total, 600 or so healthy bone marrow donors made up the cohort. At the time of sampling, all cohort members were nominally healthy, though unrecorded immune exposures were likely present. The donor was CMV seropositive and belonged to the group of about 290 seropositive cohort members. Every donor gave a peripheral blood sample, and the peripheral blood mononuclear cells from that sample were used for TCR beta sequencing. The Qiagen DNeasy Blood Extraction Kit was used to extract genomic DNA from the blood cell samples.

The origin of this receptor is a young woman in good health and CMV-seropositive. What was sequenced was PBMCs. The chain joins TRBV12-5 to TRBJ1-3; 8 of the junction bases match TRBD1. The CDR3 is CASGLRTGTGNTIYF. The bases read TGTGCTAGTGGTTTGAGGACAGGGACTGGAAACACCATATATTTT. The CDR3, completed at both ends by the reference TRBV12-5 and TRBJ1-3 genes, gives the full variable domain DARVTQTPRHKVTEMGQEVTMRCQPILGHNTVFWYRQTMMQGLELLAYFRNRAPLDDSGMPKDRFSAEMPDATLATLKIQPSEPRDSAVYFCASGLRTGTGNTIYFGEGSWLTVV.